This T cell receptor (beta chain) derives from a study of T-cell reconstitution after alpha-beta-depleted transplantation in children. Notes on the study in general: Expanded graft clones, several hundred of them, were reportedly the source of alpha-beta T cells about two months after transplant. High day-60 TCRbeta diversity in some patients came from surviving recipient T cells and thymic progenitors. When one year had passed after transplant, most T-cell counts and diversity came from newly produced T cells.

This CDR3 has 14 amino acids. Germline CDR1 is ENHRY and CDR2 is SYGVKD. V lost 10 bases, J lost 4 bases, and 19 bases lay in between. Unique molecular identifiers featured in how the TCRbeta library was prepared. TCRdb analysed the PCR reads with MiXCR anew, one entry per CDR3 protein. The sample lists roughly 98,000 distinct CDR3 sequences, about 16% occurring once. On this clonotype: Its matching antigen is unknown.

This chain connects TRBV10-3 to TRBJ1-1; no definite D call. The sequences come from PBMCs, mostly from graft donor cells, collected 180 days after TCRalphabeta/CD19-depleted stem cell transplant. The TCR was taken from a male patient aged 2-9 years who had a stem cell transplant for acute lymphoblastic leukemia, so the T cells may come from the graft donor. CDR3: CATHLSSGATEAFF. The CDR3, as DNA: TGTGCCACCCACCTATCCTCCGGTGCCACTGAAGCTTTCTTT.